The subject of this entry is one TCR beta chain. Per the germline V gene, CDR1 is MGHRA and CDR2 is YSYEKL. The length of the CDR3 is 15 residues. Between the trimmed V and J ends, which lost 0 bases and 4 bases, there was a span of 12 bases. The sample is drawn from a study of T cell responses to AZD1222 COVID-19 vaccine. Method: immunoSEQ multiplex PCR; TCRdb's copy keeps in-frame clones and lacks some. The table includes 110,000 to 150,000 clones, roughly nine tenths detected once. This sequence joins TRBV4-1 and TRBJ1-2, with TRBD1 as a possible D gene (6 bases). The TCR originated in an adult in good health. The sequenced sample was peripheral blood, obtained on day 0 of AZD1222 vaccination. CDR3 nucleotides: TGCGCCAGCAGCCAAGATTCCGAGGGGGGCTATGGCTACACCTTC. Translation gives CASSQDSEGGYGYTF.